A selection of T cell receptor beta chains follows, all from one sample in a study of shared clonotypes between healthy human individuals. Libraries were prepared by immunoSEQ multiplex PCR; TCRdb keeps only in-frame clonotypes and omits some of them. The top ten hold roughly 1.2% of the sample, which has about 1,500,000 clones, 95% to 97% seen once. Sequences were obtained from naive CD4+ T cells sorted from blood. These receptors all come from a young man in good health. CDR3s include the opening cysteine and the closing phenylalanine or tryptophan. D genes are given only for firm matches. The size entry is marked missing in some rows and otherwise reads once, few, many or a size class.

>TRBJ2-1|once|NA|TRBV27
CASSSAIQGQSYNEQFF
TGTGCCAGCAGTTCCGCGATACAGGGTCAATCCTACAATGAGCAGTTCTTC
>TRBJ2-3|NA|TRBD2|TRBV5-1
CASSLVGTSGSTSTDTQYF
TGCGCCAGCAGCTTGGTTGGGACTAGCGGGAGTACTAGCACAGATACGCAGTATTTT
>TRBJ2-1|NA|TRBD2|TRBV5-1
CASSLAAGVLYNEQFF
TGCGCCAGCAGCTTGGCCGCGGGAGTGCTCTACAATGAGCAGTTCTTC
>TRBJ2-7|NA|TRBD1|TRBV18
CASSEGQVGEQYF
TGTGCCAGCTCAGAGGGACAGGTTGGCGAGCAGTACTTC
>TRBJ2-7|NA|NA|TRBV6-1
CASSERYKKTYEQYF
TGTGCCAGCAGTGAAAGGTACAAAAAAACCTACGAGCAGTACTTC
>TRBJ2-7|NA|TRBD2|TRBV30
CAWSVPSGYNEQYF
TGTGCCTGGAGTGTACCTAGCGGGTATAACGAGCAGTACTTC
>TRBJ2-7|NA|TRBD1|TRBV28
CASSPRGRFEQYF
TGTGCCAGCAGTCCCAGGGGGCGGTTCGAGCAGTACTTC
>TRBJ2-1|NA|TRBD1|TRBV7-7
CASSPDRGGGEQFF
TGTGCCAGCAGCCCGGACAGGGGAGGGGGTGAGCAGTTCTTC
>TRBJ2-6|NA|NA|TRBV19
CASNFLSGANVLTF
TGTGCCAGTAATTTCCTCTCTGGGGCCAACGTCCTGACTTTC
>TRBJ2-1|NA|NA|TRBV2
CASSNYLGNEQFF
TGTGCCAGCAGTAATTACCTAGGGAATGAGCAGTTCTTC
>TRBJ2-1|NA|NA|TRBV5-6
CASSFPTSYNEQFF
TGTGCCAGCAGCTTTCCAACCTCCTACAATGAGCAGTTCTTC
>TRBJ2-1|once|TRBD2|TRBV15
CATRPASGHNEQFF
TGTGCCACCAGACCCGCTAGCGGGCACAATGAGCAGTTCTTC
>TRBJ2-1|NA|NA|TRBV11-3
CASSLEDSEQFF
TGTGCCAGCAGCTTAGAGGACAGTGAGCAGTTCTTC
>TRBJ2-7|once|NA|TRBV5-4
CASSLSGSGYEQYF
TGTGCCAGCAGCTTATCGGGAAGCGGCTACGAGCAGTACTTC
>TRBJ1-1|NA|NA|TRBV4-2
CASSLQGSNTEAFF
TGTGCCAGCAGCCTCCAGGGGTCGAACACTGAAGCTTTCTTT
>TRBJ2-7|NA|TRBD1|TRBV28
CASSGQVGTYEQYF
TGTGCCAGCAGCGGACAGGTGGGGACCTACGAGCAGTACTTC
>TRBJ2-7|NA|NA|TRBV9
CASSVAPIYEQYF
TGTGCCAGCAGCGTAGCCCCAATCTACGAGCAGTACTTC
>TRBJ1-1|NA|TRBD1|TRBV30
CAWWTRDRVKAFF
TGTGCCTGGTGGACGAGGGACAGAGTAAAAGCTTTCTTT
>TRBJ2-7|once|TRBD1|TRBV9
CASSVQGAPGEQYF
TGTGCCAGCAGCGTACAGGGGGCGCCGGGGGAGCAGTACTTC
>TRBJ2-7|NA|NA|TRBV5-1
CASSLGPTAGSPYEQYF
TGCGCCAGCAGCTTGGGTCCGACGGCGGGTAGCCCTTACGAGCAGTACTTC
>TRBJ1-2|NA|TRBD1|TRBV18
CASSPATGAYYGYTF
TGTGCCAGCTCACCAGCTACAGGGGCGTACTATGGCTACACCTTC
>TRBJ2-7|NA|NA|TRBV27
CASSPKRMTGVGPHEQYF
TGTGCCAGCAGTCCAAAACGGATGACAGGTGTAGGGCCCCACGAGCAGTACTTC
>TRBJ2-7|NA|NA|TRBV11-2
CASSPFSEQYF
TGTGCCAGCAGCCCGTTCTCCGAGCAGTACTTC
>TRBJ2-3|NA|TRBD2|TRBV4-2
CASRPRLAGVTDTQYF
TGTGCCAGCAGACCCCGTTTAGCGGGAGTCACAGATACGCAGTATTTT
>TRBJ1-1|NA|NA|TRBV5-6
CASSLVSSKVDFF
TGTGCCAGCAGCTTGGTTTCAAGTAAGGTCGATTTCTTT
>TRBJ1-4|NA|TRBD1|TRBV18
CASSPGMTGGNEKLFF
TGTGCCAGCTCACCGGGGATGACAGGGGGAAATGAAAAACTGTTTTTT
>TRBJ2-7|NA|NA|TRBV7-2
CASSLVTSRVHNYEQYF
TGTGCCAGCAGCTTAGTTACGTCCCGGGTCCATAACTACGAGCAGTACTTC
>TRBJ2-1|once|NA|TRBV9
CASSVASSYNEQFF
TGTGCCAGCAGCGTAGCGTCAAGCTACAATGAGCAGTTCTTC
>TRBJ1-1|NA|NA|TRBV7-9
CASSNPGGGNTEAFF
TGTGCCAGCAGCAACCCCGGGGGGGGGAACACTGAAGCTTTCTTT
>TRBJ1-1|NA|NA|TRBV5-1
CASSKDPHGHPHGEAFF
TGCGCCAGTAGCAAAGATCCGCATGGGCATCCCCACGGGGAAGCTTTCTTT
>TRBJ2-7|NA|NA|TRBV5-1
CASSLGRDRVPSGSQGSTYEQYF
TGCGCCAGCAGCTTGGGACGGGACAGGGTACCTAGCGGGAGCCAGGGGTCGACCTACGAGCAGTACTTC
>TRBJ1-1|NA|NA|TRBV28
CASSNGRVRRNTEAFF
TGTGCCAGCAGCAACGGGCGGGTTCGTAGGAACACTGAAGCTTTCTTT
>TRBJ2-5|NA|NA|TRBV5-1
CASSLVGGETQYF
TGCGCCAGCAGCTTAGTGGGGGGAGAGACCCAGTACTTC
>TRBJ2-3|NA|TRBD1|TRBV5-1
CASSLGPTGGATDTQYF
TGCGCCAGCAGCCTAGGGCCTACAGGGGGCGCGACAGATACGCAGTATTTT
>TRBJ2-2|NA|TRBD2|TRBV2
CASSVGGTGELFF
TGTGCCAGCAGTGTGGGAGGGACCGGGGAGCTGTTTTTT
>TRBJ2-4|NA|TRBD2|TRBV2
CASSEGTSGRNIQYF
TGTGCCAGCAGTGAAGGTACTAGCGGGAGAAACATTCAGTACTTC
>TRBJ2-7|NA|TRBD2|TRBV11-3
CASSRAGEIYEQYF
TGTGCCAGCAGTCGTGCGGGGGAGATCTACGAGCAGTACTTC
>TRBJ2-3|NA|TRBD2|TRBV7-9
CASSSYRTSGKGTDTQYF
TGTGCCAGCAGCTCATACAGGACTAGCGGGAAAGGCACAGATACGCAGTATTTT
>TRBJ2-1|NA|TRBD2|TRBV6-5
CASKWTSGSADEQFF
TGTGCCAGCAAATGGACTAGCGGGAGCGCGGATGAGCAGTTCTTC
>TRBJ2-2|NA|NA|TRBV11-2
CASRQPGYANTGELFF
TGTGCCAGCAGGCAACCAGGCTATGCGAACACCGGGGAGCTGTTTTTT
>TRBJ2-1|once|NA|TRBV6-5
CASSYSNLKDEQFF
TGTGCCAGCAGTTACTCGAACCTCAAGGATGAGCAGTTCTTC
>TRBJ2-1|NA|TRBD2|TRBV9
CASSPASGRYNEQFF
TGTGCCAGCAGCCCCGCTAGCGGGAGGTACAATGAGCAGTTCTTC
>TRBJ2-1|NA|TRBD1|TRBV6-5
CASKERGLSYNEQFF
TGTGCCAGCAAGGAGAGGGGGCTTTCCTACAATGAGCAGTTCTTC
>TRBJ2-3|NA|NA|TRBV4-3
CASSQVLGSFPSRYF
TGCGCCAGCAGCCAAGTGCTGGGGTCGTTTCCTAGTCGGTATTTT
>TRBJ2-1|NA|NA|TRBV19
CASRDSGTRRRMGEQFF
TGTGCCAGTAGAGATTCCGGGACCAGGAGGAGAATGGGTGAGCAGTTCTTC
>TRBJ2-1|NA|TRBD2|TRBV11-1
CASSFPTSGYNEQFF
TGTGCCAGCAGCTTTCCGACTAGCGGATACAATGAGCAGTTCTTC
>TRBJ1-4|NA|NA|TRBV5-1
CASSFTTTNEKLFF
TGCGCCAGCAGCTTCACAACAACTAATGAAAAACTGTTTTTT
>TRBJ1-2|NA|NA|TRBV10-2
CASRGGLLYGYTF
TGCGCCAGCAGGGGGGGATTGCTCTATGGCTACACCTTC
>TRBJ1-5|NA|NA|TRBV4-3
CASSQEADQPQHF
TGCGCCAGCAGCCAAGAGGCAGATCAGCCCCAGCATTTT
>TRBJ2-1|NA|NA|TRBV5-1
CASSLATRAAYNEQFF
TGCGCCAGCAGCTTGGCCACGAGGGCGGCGTACAATGAGCAGTTCTTC
>TRBJ2-7|NA|NA|TRBV9
CASSVGNTNYEQYF
TGTGCCAGCAGCGTGGGTAATACCAACTACGAGCAGTACTTC
>TRBJ1-4|NA|NA|TRBV29-1
CSVGGDEKLFF
TGCAGCGTTGGTGGAGATGAAAAACTGTTTTTT
>TRBJ2-1|NA|NA|TRBV6-5
CASRSSGGQYNEQFF
TGTGCCAGCAGGTCCTCAGGGGGGCAATACAATGAGCAGTTCTTC
>TRBJ2-3|NA|NA|TRBV18
CASSSTRKGPSTDTQYF
TGTGCCAGCTCATCTACCCGGAAGGGTCCTAGCACAGATACGCAGTATTTT
>TRBJ2-7|NA|NA|TRBV7-2
CASSLTQSLNF
TGTGCCAGCAGCTTGACACAGAGTTTGAACTTC
>TRBJ1-5|NA|NA|TRBV19
CASSIEGTRNQPQHF
TGTGCCAGTAGTATCGAGGGGACCCGAAATCAGCCCCAGCATTTT
>TRBJ2-7|NA|NA|TRBV5-4
CASSFAGVTYEQYF
TGTGCCAGCAGCTTTGCCGGGGTTACCTACGAGCAGTACTTC